This entry describes one TCR beta chain. Its target is unknown. This record belongs to a study of CD8+ T cells in alopecia areata. Study summary: Treatment of the treated patients consisted of oral tofacitinib, 5 to 10 mg twice daily.

Study observations and caveats: The study found higher clonality in lesional than normal scalp, especially in alopecia totalis/universalis.

The CDR3 is made up of 15 amino acids. The germline V gene has CDR1 MNHNS and CDR2 SASEGT. V lost 6 bases and J 0 bases, leaving 15 bases between the germline ends. Treatment specified: oral pan-JAK inhibitor, 5-10 mg twice daily. Lesional scalp tissue (obtained by punch biopsy) and peripheral blood were collected from alopecia areata patients. It was cDNA, reverse transcribed from extracted RNA, that served as the sequencing template. The method was immunoSEQ multiplex PCR; TCRdb's version includes in-frame clones alone and lacks a portion of them. The profile shows tens of thousands of clones, approximately 70% of them singletons.

This specimen consisted of CD8+ T cells sorted from blood, obtained at approximately week 45, from a patient treated with tofacitinib. The chain carries TRBV6-1 and TRBJ2-7; TRBD1 or TRBD2 may be the D gene (5 bases each). The TCR sequence derives from a human donor with alopecia areata. The CDR3 DNA reads TGTGCCAGCAGAACCGGGACGGCAAGCTCCTACGAGCAGTACTTC. It codes for CASRTGTASSYEQYF.